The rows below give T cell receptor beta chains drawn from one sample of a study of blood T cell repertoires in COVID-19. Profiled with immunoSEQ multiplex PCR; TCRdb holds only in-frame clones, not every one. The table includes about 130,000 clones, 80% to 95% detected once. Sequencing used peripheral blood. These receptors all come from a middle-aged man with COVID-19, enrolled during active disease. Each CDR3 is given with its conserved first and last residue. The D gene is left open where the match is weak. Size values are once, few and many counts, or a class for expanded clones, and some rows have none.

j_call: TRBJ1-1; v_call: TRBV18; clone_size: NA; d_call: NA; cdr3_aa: CASSPSVSSTEAFF; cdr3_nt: TGTGCCAGCTCACCAAGTGTAAGTAGCACTGAAGCTTTCTTT
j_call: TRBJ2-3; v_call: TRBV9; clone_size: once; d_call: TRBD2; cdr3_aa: CASSDLSGSLDTQYF; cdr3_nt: TGTGCCAGCAGCGACCTTAGCGGGAGTCTAGATACGCAGTATTTT
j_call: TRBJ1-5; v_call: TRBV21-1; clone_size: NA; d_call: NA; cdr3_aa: CASIYRGRQPQHF; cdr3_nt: TGTGCCAGCATCTACCGGGGGAGGCAGCCCCAGCATTTT
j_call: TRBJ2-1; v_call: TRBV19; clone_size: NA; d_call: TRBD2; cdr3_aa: CASSPTSGSTRDEQFF; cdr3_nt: TGTGCCAGTAGTCCTACTAGCGGGAGTACCAGGGATGAGCAGTTCTTC
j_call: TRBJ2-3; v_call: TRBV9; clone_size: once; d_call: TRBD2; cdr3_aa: CASSVEGGAGVSPTDTQYF; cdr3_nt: TGTGCCAGCAGCGTAGAGGGGGGAGCGGGAGTGAGCCCCACAGATACGCAGTATTTT
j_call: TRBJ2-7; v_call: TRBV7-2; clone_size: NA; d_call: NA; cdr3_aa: CASSLEPGAYEQYF; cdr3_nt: TGTGCCAGCAGCTTAGAGCCGGGGGCCTACGAGCAGTACTTC
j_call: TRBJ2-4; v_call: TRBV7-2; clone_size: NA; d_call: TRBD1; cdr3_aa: CASSRTGSFEDIQYF; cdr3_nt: TGTGCCAGCAGCCGGACAGGGTCATTCGAGGACATTCAGTACTTC
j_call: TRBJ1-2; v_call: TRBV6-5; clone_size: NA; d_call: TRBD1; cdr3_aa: CASSYRTGNYGYTF; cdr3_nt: TGTGCCAGCAGTTACCGGACAGGGAACTATGGCTACACCTTC
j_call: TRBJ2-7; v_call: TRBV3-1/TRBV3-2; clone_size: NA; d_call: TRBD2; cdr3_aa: CASSQVGTSRHF; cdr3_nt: TGTGCCAGCAGCCAAGTAGGGACTAGCAGGCACTTC
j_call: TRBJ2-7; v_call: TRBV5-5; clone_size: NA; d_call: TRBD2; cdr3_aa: CASSLGPGASGSPLEQYF; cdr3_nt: TGTGCCAGCAGCTTGGGCCCAGGGGCTAGCGGGAGCCCTCTAGAGCAGTACTTC
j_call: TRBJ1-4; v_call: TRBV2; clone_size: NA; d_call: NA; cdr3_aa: CASDMTARDEKLFF; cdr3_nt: TGTGCCAGCGACATGACAGCAAGAGATGAAAAACTGTTTTTT
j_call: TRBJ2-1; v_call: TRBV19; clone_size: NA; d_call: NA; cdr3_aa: CASSTVRGEQFF; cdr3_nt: TGTGCCAGTAGTACGGTCAGAGGTGAGCAGTTCTTC
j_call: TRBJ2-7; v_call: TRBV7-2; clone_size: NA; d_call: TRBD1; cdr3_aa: CASSLQGAQNEQYF; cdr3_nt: TGTGCCAGCAGCTTACAGGGGGCGCAGAACGAGCAGTACTTC
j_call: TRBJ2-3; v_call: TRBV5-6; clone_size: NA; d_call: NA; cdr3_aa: CASSGGQGGPSTDTQYF; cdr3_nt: TGTGCCAGCAGCGGCGGGCAGGGGGGACCAAGCACAGATACGCAGTATTTT
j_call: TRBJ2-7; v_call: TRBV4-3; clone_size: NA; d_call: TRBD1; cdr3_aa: CASSQGARGTTGVYEQYF; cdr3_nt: TGCGCCAGCAGCCAAGGGGCCCGCGGAACGACAGGGGTCTACGAGCAGTACTTC
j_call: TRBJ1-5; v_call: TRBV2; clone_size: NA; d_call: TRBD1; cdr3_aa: CASRETGNQPQHF; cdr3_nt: TGTGCCAGCAGGGAGACAGGGAATCAGCCCCAGCATTTT
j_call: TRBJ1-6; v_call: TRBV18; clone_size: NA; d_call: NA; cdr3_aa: CASSPGGSSPLHF; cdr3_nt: TGTGCCAGCTCACCAGGAGGGAGTTCACCCCTCCACTTT
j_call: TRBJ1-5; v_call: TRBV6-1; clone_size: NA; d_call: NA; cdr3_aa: CASSEGVGGERNQPQHF; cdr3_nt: TGTGCCAGCAGTGAAGGGGTGGGGGGTGAGCGCAATCAGCCCCAGCATTTT
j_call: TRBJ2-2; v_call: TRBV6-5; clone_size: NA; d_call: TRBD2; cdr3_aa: CASSWGEGGTGELFF; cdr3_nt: TGTGCCAGCAGTTGGGGGGAGGGAGGAACCGGGGAGCTGTTTTTT
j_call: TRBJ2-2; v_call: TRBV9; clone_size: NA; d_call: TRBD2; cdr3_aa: CASSAHIAGGNTGELFF; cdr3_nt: TGTGCCAGCAGCGCACACATAGCGGGAGGGAACACCGGGGAGCTGTTTTTT
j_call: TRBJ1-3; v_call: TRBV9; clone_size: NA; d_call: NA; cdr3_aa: CASSVGQSSGNTIYF; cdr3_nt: TGTGCCAGCAGCGTTGGACAGAGCTCTGGAAACACCATATATTTT
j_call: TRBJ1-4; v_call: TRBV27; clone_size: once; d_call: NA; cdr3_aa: CASRTGRENEKLFF; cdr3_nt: TGTGCCAGCAGAACAGGGAGGGAGAATGAAAAACTGTTTTTT
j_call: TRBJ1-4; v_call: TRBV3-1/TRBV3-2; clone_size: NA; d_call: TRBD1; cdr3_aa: CASSPNQGDEKLFF; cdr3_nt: TGTGCCAGCAGCCCGAACCAGGGGGATGAAAAACTGTTTTTT
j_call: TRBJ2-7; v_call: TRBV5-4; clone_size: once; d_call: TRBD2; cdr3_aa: CASSKGLAGPYEQYF; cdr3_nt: TGTGCCAGCAGCAAGGGACTAGCGGGACCCTACGAGCAGTACTTC
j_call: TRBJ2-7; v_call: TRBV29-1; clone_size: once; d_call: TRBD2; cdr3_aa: CSVVGGSATYEQYF; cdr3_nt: TGCAGCGTTGTAGGCGGGAGCGCTACCTACGAGCAGTACTTC
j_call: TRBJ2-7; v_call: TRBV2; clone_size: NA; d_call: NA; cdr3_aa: CASRGRLRGSREQYF; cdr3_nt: TGTGCCAGCAGAGGGAGACTAAGGGGGAGTCGCGAGCAGTACTTC
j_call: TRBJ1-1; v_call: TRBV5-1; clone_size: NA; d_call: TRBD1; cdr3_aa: CASSSGTANTEAFF; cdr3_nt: TGCGCCAGCAGCTCCGGGACAGCGAACACTGAAGCTTTCTTT
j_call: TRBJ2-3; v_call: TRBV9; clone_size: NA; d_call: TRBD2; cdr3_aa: CASSAGGGPDTQYF; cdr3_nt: TGTGCCAGCAGCGCGGGAGGGGGTCCAGATACGCAGTATTTT
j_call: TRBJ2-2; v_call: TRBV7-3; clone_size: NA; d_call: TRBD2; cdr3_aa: CASSEASGPGTGELFF; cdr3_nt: TGTGCCAGCAGCGAAGCTAGCGGACCGGGCACCGGGGAGCTGTTTTTT
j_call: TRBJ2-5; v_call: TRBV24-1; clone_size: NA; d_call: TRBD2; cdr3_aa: CATSPGTSGSKVQGQTQYF; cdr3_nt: TGTGCCACCAGTCCCGGGACTAGCGGGAGTAAGGTCCAGGGGCAGACCCAGTACTTC
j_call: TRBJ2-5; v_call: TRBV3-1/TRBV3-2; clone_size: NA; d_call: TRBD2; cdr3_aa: CASSPGLAEGQETQYF; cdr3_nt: TGTGCCAGCAGCCCGGGACTAGCGGAGGGACAAGAGACCCAGTACTTC
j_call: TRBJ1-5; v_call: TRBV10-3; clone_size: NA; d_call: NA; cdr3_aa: CAISDGEQPQHF; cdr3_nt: TGTGCCATCAGTGATGGGGAGCAGCCCCAGCATTTT
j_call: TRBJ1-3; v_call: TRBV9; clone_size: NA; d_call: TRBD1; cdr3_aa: CASSKGGSSTQAPSGNTIYF; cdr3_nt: TGTGCCAGCAGCAAAGGGGGCAGCTCTACACAAGCGCCCTCTGGAAACACCATATATTTT
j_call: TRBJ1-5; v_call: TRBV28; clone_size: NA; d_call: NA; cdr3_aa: CASTPPHNNQPQHF; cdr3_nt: TGTGCCAGCACTCCACCACACAACAATCAGCCCCAGCATTTT
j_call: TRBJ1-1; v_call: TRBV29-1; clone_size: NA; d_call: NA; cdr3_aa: CSANAGGNTEAFF; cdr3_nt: TGCAGCGCTAATGCGGGGGGCAACACTGAAGCTTTCTTT
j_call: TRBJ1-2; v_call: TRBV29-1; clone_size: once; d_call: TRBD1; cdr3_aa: CSVPIQGTYGYTF; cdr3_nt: TGCAGCGTTCCTATACAGGGGACCTATGGCTACACCTTC
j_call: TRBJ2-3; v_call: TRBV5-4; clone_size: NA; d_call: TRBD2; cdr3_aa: CASSSGLAGGADTQYF; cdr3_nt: TGTGCCAGCAGCTCTGGACTAGCGGGAGGAGCGGATACGCAGTATTTT
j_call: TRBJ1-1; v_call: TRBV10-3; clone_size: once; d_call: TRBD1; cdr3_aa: CASQTGVDTEAFF; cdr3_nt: TGTGCCTCCCAGACAGGGGTGGACACTGAAGCTTTCTTT
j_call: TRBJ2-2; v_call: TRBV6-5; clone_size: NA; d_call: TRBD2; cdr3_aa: CASTVAGGPTGELFF; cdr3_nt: TGTGCCAGCACCGTAGCGGGAGGGCCGACCGGGGAGCTGTTTTTT
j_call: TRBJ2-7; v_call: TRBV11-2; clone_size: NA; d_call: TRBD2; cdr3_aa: CASSSVSGRFIYEQYF; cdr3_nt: TGTGCCAGCAGCTCCGTTAGCGGGAGGTTTATCTACGAGCAGTACTTC
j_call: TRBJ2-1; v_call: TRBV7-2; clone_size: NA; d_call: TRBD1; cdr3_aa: CASSLGQGEYNEQFF; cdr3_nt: TGTGCCAGCAGCTTGGGACAGGGAGAGTACAATGAGCAGTTCTTC
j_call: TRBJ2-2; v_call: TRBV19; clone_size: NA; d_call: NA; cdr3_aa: CASSIQGSYTGELFF; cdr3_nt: TGTGCCAGTAGTATACAGGGATCGTACACCGGGGAGCTGTTTTTT
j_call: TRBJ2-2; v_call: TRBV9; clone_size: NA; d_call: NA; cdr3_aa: CASSVGLRRESTGELFF; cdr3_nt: TGTGCCAGCAGCGTAGGGCTTAGGCGGGAAAGCACCGGGGAGCTGTTTTTT
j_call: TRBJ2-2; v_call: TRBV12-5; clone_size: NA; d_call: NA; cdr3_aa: CASGLEGGAGTGELFF; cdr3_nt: TGTGCTAGTGGTTTGGAGGGGGGGGCGGGCACCGGGGAGCTGTTTTTT
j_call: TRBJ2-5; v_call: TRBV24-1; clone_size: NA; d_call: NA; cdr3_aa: CATSGVGWETQYF; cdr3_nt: TGTGCCACCAGCGGGGTAGGGTGGGAGACCCAGTACTTC
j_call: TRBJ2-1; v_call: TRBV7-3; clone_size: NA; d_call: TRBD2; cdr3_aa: CASSSQGGGYNEQFF; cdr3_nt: TGTGCCAGCAGCTCCCAGGGCGGGGGGTACAATGAGCAGTTCTTC
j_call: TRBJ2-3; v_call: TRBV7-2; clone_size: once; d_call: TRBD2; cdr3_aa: CASSPGTSGSTDTQYF; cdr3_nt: TGTGCCAGCAGCCCAGGGACTAGCGGGAGCACAGATACGCAGTATTTT
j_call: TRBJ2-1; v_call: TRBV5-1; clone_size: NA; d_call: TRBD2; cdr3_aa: CASSPLGLAGINEQFF; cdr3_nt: TGCGCCAGCAGCCCGCTGGGACTAGCGGGAATCAATGAGCAGTTCTTC
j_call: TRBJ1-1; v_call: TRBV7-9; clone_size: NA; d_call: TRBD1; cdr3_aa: CASSLVTGGQYTEAFF; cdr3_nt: TGTGCCAGCAGCTTAGTGACAGGGGGTCAGTACACTGAAGCTTTCTTT
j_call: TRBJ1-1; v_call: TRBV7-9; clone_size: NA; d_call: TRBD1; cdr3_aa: CASSPGTGWDTEAFF; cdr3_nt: TGTGCCAGCAGCCCCGGGACAGGGTGGGACACTGAAGCTTTCTTT
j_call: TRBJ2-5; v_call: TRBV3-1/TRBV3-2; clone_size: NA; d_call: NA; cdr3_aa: CASSQSDSPVPQYF; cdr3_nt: TGTGCCAGCAGCCAATCCGACAGCCCGGTGCCCCAGTACTTC
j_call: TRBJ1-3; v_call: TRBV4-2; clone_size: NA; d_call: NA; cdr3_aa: CASSQSRVPGNTIYF; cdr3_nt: TGTGCCAGCAGCCAATCCCGGGTTCCCGGAAACACCATATATTTT
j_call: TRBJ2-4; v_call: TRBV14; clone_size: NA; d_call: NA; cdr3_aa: CASSAYQGGGNIQYF; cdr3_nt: TGTGCCAGCAGCGCCTACCAGGGTGGTGGAAACATTCAGTACTTC
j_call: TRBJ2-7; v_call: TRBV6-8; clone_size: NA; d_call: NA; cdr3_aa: CASRPGGRTYEQYF; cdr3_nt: TGTGCCAGCAGACCGGGGGGCCGTACCTACGAGCAGTACTTC